This TCR beta chain is from a study of identical twins (dated by TCRdb to about 2016). Some background on the complete study: To test whether fetal clonotypes persist, this study deep-sequenced TCR alpha and beta repertoires from monozygotic twins, from unrelated adults of various ages, and from cord blood. Replicate twin experiments were performed at different times using different library preparation protocols to rule out contamination. Overall study outcomes, separate from this receptor: Zero-insertion analyses could be partly confounded by invariant T cells such as MAIT and iNKT, although diverse VJ usage argued against such confounding for most clonotypes. Abundant cord blood beta clonotypes carried fewer insertions; young adult naive repertoires showed a weaker similar trend, while memory repertoires showed none. Compared with coincidental sharing between unrelated individuals, out-of-frame TCR alpha sequences shared between twins had an excess of sequences with low generation probability. Because the same donors could not be followed over many years, the conclusions depended on cross-sectional statistical analysis. The excess sharing between twins in beta out-of-frame sequences was weaker because fewer shared sequences reduced the signal-to-noise ratio. In monozygotic twins, out-of-frame TCR alpha sharing was systematically underestimated by recombination models, although the models agreed with sharing between unrelated individuals.

Every donor was a healthy Caucasian. Three pairs of female monozygotic twins, all aged about 18 to 29 years, made up the twin cohort. Using Miltenyi CD45RO+ enrichment and human naive T-cell isolation kits, memory (CD45RO+) and naive T cells were isolated from PBMC. CDR1 WSHSY and CDR2 SAAADI are derived from the germline V gene. The cysteine opens and the phenylalanine closes a CDR3 of 12 amino acids. Left in the record is the CDR3 DNA by itself, 36 bases read in frame from the first base. V sheds 7 bases and J sheds 5 bases, leaving 11 bases between their ends. The library was produced with 5' RACE. The instrument was an Illumina HiSeq 2000. Template switching added a universal primer binding site, and the final cDNA carried a unique molecular identifier that allowed TCR cDNA molecules to be counted accurately. Specific primers in the conserved constant-segment region were used to synthesize first-strand cDNA for the TCR alpha and beta chains. To control for contamination, every cDNA library was double barcoded, receiving both a SMART-Mk sample barcode and Illumina barcodes. TruSeq adapter sequences, together with Illumina sample barcodes, were added in two successive PCR steps. The Illumina HiSeq platform was used with custom primers to sequence TCR alpha and beta cDNA libraries. Turning to the authors' computational methods: Raw reads were processed with MiGEC to extract unique molecular identifiers, and MiXCR was used to determine CDR3 positions. For each individual, recombination models were inferred using an EM algorithm with the repgenHMM and IGoR tools. The analysis of shared clonotypes was done with the tcR package in R, with sharing normalized by the product of cloneset sizes. To study raw recombination without the effects of thymic and clonal selection, out-of-frame nonproductive sequences were analyzed. The public reads were reanalyzed by TCRdb: fastp trimming at Q25, MiXCR alignment, in-frame beta chains only. Each CDR3 protein gets just one entry, which takes the most common genes and DNA from the rows behind it. TCRdb, rather than the study authors, made the V and J calls. The sample has over 15,000 distinct CDR3 sequences on record, about two thirds of them singletons. Approximately 5.6% of the sample comes from the top ten.

A remark on this clonotype: There is no known antigen for this receptor. Base qualities are not at hand, and no much larger clone is one base apart.

This receptor chain uses TRBV10-2 and TRBJ2-5, with the D segment identity uncertain. The TCR sequence derives from a woman in her late teens or twenties in good health. This table probably holds off-target reads from a library built for another chain. Sequenced input: memory (CD45RO+) T cells sorted from blood. Sample cell subset or site, as interpreted from the label and publication: CD45RO+ enriched T cells. The CDR3: CASMTTRETQYF. The DNA reads as follows: TGCGCCAGCATGACGACGAGGGAGACCCAGTACTTC.